Below, one T cell receptor beta chain is given with its context. The sample is drawn from a study of blood T cell repertoires in COVID-19. Trimming removed 2 bases at V and 4 bases at J, with 36 bases between. The CDR3 totals 22 residues. Germline V lookup: CDR1 MRHNA, CDR2 SNTAGT. Source study methods: For nucleated cells, counts were estimated from reference gene primer amplification. Only in-frame clones appear in the TCRdb table, and some are missing; sequencing was by immunoSEQ multiplex PCR. That table furnishes V, J and clone size, whereas the DNA furnished D and trimming. The sample shows roughly 100,000 clones, roughly four fifths of them seen only once.

Source material: peripheral blood. J is TRBJ2-7 and V is TRBV6-4, with TRBD2 as a possible D gene (6 bases). This TCR was sampled from a woman in her fifties or sixties with acute or convalescent COVID-19. The CDR3 is CASSDRVISLRLCDNGGYEQYF. The CDR3 nucleotides read TGTGCCAGCAGTGACAGGGTAATCTCCTTGCGATTATGTGACAATGGGGGGTACGAGCAGTACTTC.